The entry below describes one T cell receptor beta chain. The sample originates from a study of shared clonotypes between healthy human individuals. Running of the assay took place at deep level. Unsorted PBMC DNA went through sequencing on ten immunoSEQ deep assay plates. Clones were sequenced by immunoSEQ multiplex PCR, and TCRdb holds only the in-frame ones, with some missing. The sample carries fewer than 600,000 clones, around 81% recorded once. Germline V gene sequence: CDR1 MDHEN, CDR2 SYDVKM. The CDR3 has 12 residues. The V and J ends lost 3 bases and 5 bases respectively, with 7 bases between them.

The origin of this receptor is a woman in her forties in good health. Some clones in this sample may be carry-over from other donors' samples. Specimen: PBMCs. The chain carries TRBV28 and TRBJ2-5; D could derive from TRBD1 or TRBD2 (5 bases each). The CDR3 DNA is TGTGCCAGCAGTTTCAGGGAGGAGACCCAGTACTTC. Its translation: CASSFREETQYF.